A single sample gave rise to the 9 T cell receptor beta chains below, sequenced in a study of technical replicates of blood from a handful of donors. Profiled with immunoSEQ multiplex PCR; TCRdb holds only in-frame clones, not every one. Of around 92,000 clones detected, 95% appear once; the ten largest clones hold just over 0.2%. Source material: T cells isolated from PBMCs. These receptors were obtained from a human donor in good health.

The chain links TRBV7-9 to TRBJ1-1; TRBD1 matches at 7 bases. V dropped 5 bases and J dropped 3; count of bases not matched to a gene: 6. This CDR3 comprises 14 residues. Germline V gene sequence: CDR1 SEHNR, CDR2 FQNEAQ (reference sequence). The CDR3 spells CASSIDRAYTEAFF. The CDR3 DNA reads TGTGCCAGCAGCATTGACAGGGCATACACTGAAGCTTTCTTT.

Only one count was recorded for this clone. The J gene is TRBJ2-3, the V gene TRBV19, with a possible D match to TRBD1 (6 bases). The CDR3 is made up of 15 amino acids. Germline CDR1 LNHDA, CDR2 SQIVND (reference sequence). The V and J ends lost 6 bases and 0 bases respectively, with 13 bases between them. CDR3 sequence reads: CASSRDTASTDTQYF. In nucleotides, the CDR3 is TGTGCCAGTAGCCGGGACACAGCTAGCACAGATACGCAGTATTTT.

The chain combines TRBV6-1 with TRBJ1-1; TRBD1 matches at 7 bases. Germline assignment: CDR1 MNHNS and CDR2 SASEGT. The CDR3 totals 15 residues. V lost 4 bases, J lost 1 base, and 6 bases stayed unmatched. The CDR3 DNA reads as TGTGCCAGCAGTGCCGGACAGGTAGGGAACACTGAAGCTTTCTTT. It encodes CASSAGQVGNTEAFF.

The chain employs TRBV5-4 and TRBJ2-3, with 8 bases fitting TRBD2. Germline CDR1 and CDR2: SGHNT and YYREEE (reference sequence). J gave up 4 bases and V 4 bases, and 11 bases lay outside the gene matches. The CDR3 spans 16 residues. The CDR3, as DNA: TGTGCCAGCAGCCCGGGAGAGGGACTAGGGGCAGATACGCAGTATTTT. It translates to CASSPGEGLGADTQYF.

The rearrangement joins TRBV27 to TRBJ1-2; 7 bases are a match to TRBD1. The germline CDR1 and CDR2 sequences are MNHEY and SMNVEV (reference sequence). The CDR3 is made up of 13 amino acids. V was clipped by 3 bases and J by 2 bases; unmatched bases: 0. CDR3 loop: CASSLTGNYGYTF. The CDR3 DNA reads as TGTGCCAGCAGTTTGACAGGGAACTATGGCTACACCTTC.

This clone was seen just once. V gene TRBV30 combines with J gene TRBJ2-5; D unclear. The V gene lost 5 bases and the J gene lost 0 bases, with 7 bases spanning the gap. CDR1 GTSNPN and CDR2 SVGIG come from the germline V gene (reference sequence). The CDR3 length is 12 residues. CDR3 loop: CAWDDNQETQYF. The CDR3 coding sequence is TGTGCCTGGGACGACAACCAAGAGACCCAGTACTTC.

CDR3 in amino acids: CASRTGTVGTGELFF. In DNA form, the CDR3 reads TGTGCCAGCAGGACAGGGACTGTTGGCACCGGGGAGCTGTTTTTT. This chain uses TRBV27 with TRBJ2-2; tentatively, D is TRBD1 (7 bases). Germline CDR1 MNHEY, CDR2 SMNVEV (reference sequence). The CDR3 contains 15 residues. Trimming took 6 bases from V and 4 from J, leaving 15 bases between them.

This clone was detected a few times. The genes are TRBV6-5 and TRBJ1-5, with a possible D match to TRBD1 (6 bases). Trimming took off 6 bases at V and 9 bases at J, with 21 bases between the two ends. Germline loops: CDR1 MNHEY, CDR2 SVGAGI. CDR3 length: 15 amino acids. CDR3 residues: CASSTGQLRGLPQHF. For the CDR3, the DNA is TGTGCCAGCAGCACTGGACAGCTACGTGGTTTGCCCCAGCATTTT.

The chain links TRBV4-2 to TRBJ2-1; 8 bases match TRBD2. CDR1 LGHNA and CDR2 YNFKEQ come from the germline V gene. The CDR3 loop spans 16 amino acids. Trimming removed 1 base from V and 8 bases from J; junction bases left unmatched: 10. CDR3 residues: CASSQVMGTRYDEQFF. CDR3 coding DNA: TGTGCCAGCAGCCAAGTAATGGGGACTAGGTACGATGAGCAGTTCTTC.